This T cell receptor beta chain came from a study of cytomegalovirus exposure and HLA in healthy donors. Notes on the study in general: A classifier reportedly called cytomegalovirus status with high sensitivity and specificity. Prior analysis indicated that the majority of TCR beta V segments exhibited productivity approximately 87% or approximately 30% of the time. The study put 150 to 200 TCR beta chains on its list as cytomegalovirus-associated.

Trimming cost V 3 bases and J 1 base, with 13 bases left between them. Germline V CDR1 and CDR2: KGHSH, LQKENI. The CDR3 has 16 residues. This clone is a singleton in its sample. No antigen is known for it. Researchers ran the PCR with 60 Vbeta and 13 Jbeta primers. Here immunoSEQ multiplex PCR was the method, and the copy in TCRdb shows in-frame clones only, minus some. The table has around 150,000 clones, roughly 79% seen once. This chain connects TRBV18 to TRBJ1-5; TRBD1 is a possible D gene (5 bases). The specimen sequenced was PBMCs. The TCR sequence derives from a woman aged 40 to 50 in good health and CMV-seronegative. DNA of the CDR3: TGTGCCAGCTCACCGCTTGGATCAGGGAGCAATCAGCCCCAGCATTTT. This gives the protein CASSPLGSGSNQPQHF. Filled out from reference TRBV18 and TRBJ1-5, the complete variable domain reads NAGVMQNPRHLVRRRGQEARLRCSPMKGHSHVYWYRQLPEEGLKFMVYLQKENIIDESGMPKERFSAEFPKEGPSILRIQQVVRGDSAAYFCASSPLGSGSNQPQHFGDGTRLSIL.